This TCR beta chain was captured in a study of blood T cell repertoires in COVID-19. Looking at the study overall: Researchers got acute and convalescent COVID-19 samples from the United States, Italy and Spain. PBMCs, B-cell-depleted T cells, or T cells provided the cDNA or gDNA that made up the material.

The germline V gene has CDR1 PRHDT and CDR2 FYEKMQ (reference sequence). Trimming took 4 bases from V and 2 from J, leaving 14 bases between them. This CDR3 is built from 15 residues. Per the authors' pipeline: Reference gene primer amplification in the assay estimated nucleated cell counts. The method was immunoSEQ multiplex PCR; TCRdb's version includes in-frame clones alone and lacks a portion of them. The DNA gave D and trimming, while V, J and clone size come from that table. Of about 230,000 clones in the sample, roughly 80% were seen once. This sequence was found in an elderly woman with acute or convalescent COVID-19. V is TRBV13 and J is TRBJ1-1, with TRBD1 as a possible D gene (6 bases). Input material: peripheral blood. CDR3 sequence: CASSSRQASNTEAFF. Here the CDR3 DNA reads TGTGCCAGCAGCTCTCGACAGGCGTCAAACACTGAAGCTTTCTTT.